The 11 T cell receptor beta chains below were found in one sample sequenced in a study of CD8 T cells in Susac syndrome. An amount of RNA that ranged from roughly 0.5 to 1 ug was reverse transcribed with random hexamers. TCRdb redid the calling of the immunoSEQ multiplex PCR reads with MiXCR, one entry per CDR3 protein. The sample consists of approximately 150,000 distinct CDR3 sequences, roughly 94% of them appearing once. The sequencing sample was made of CD4+ T cells from PBMCs. The source of these receptors is a human donor with multiple sclerosis.

This rearrangement joins TRBV7-8 to TRBJ2-3; the D gene could be TRBD1 or TRBD2 (5 bases each). The germline CDR1 and CDR2 sequences are SGHVS and FQNEAQ. This CDR3 is 17 amino acids long. Trimming shortened V by 4 bases and J by 3 bases, and 20 bases separated the two germline ends. CDR3 in DNA: TGTGCCAGCAGCTCCGGTCGGGGCGAGCTTTTTACAGATACGCAGTATTTT. It codes for CASSSGRGELFTDTQYF.

The rearrangement links TRBV18 to TRBJ2-1; TRBD2 is a possible D gene (6 bases). The ends were cut back, 3 bases at V and 7 bases at J, with 19 bases in the middle. Germline V gene sequence: CDR1 KGHSH, CDR2 LQKENI. The CDR3 runs 16 residues. The CDR3 DNA reads as TGTGCCAGCTCACCTGGCGGTAGCGGAGTTCCGAATGAGCAGTTCTTC. Translating it yields CASSPGGSGVPNEQFF.

The gene calls are TRBV28 and TRBJ2-7, with D perhaps TRBD2 (7 bases). Germline-derived CDR1 and CDR2 are MDHEN and SYDVKM. V lost 10 bases to trimming and J lost 4 bases, with 20 bases between them. The CDR3 extends over 14 amino acids. The CDR3 DNA is TGTGCCACCCAAGGGGGGGACAAGGGATACGAGCAGTACTTC. The encoded protein is CATQGGDKGYEQYF.

J is TRBJ1-1 and V is TRBV20-1; possibly TRBD1 for D (6 bases). CDR1 is DFQATT, CDR2 SNEGSKA, per germline (reference sequence). Trimming pared 0 bases from V and 5 bases from J, leaving 7 bases between. The CDR3 loop spans 12 amino acids. The CDR3 coding sequence is TGCAGTGCTAGAGAAGGGACAACTGAAGCTTTCTTT. Protein product: CSAREGTTEAFF.

The chain has TRBV19 and TRBJ2-7, with D tentatively TRBD2 (6 bases). V was cut by 4 bases and J by 2 bases, with 9 bases left in between. Germline CDR1 is LNHDA and CDR2 is SQIVND (reference sequence). This CDR3 is 13 amino acids long. The DNA of the CDR3 is TGTGCCAGTAGTAGGAGGGGAGCCTACGAGCAGTACTTC. Amino acids: CASSRRGAYEQYF.

The J gene is TRBJ1-2, the V gene TRBV29-1; D gene uncertain. The V end was cut by 4 bases, the J end by 8 bases, with 23 bases between. The CDR3 spans 15 residues. Germline values: CDR1 SQVTM, CDR2 ANQGSEA. The CDR3 region has the DNA TGCAGCGTTGCGACACCACCTCTGACATATGGAGGCTACACCTTC. It yields the protein CSVATPPLTYGGYTF.

This chain uses TRBV5-4 with TRBJ2-1, with TRBD1 identical over 7 bases. CDR1 is SGHNT, CDR2 YYREEE, per germline (reference sequence). The trim removed 4 bases at V and 0 bases at J, leaving 7 bases unmatched. The CDR3 is 16 amino acids. CDR3 bases: TGTGCCAGCAGCCCGGTGACAGGGAGCTCCTACAATGAGCAGTTCTTC. As protein: CASSPVTGSSYNEQFF.

The chain links TRBV29-1 to TRBJ2-2; D is uncertain. The germline V gene encodes CDR1 SQVTM and CDR2 ANQGSEA. The CDR3 spans 13 residues. Trimming removed 7 bases at V and 1 base at J, with 10 bases between. In nucleotides, the CDR3 is TGCAGCGGGGGAACTTGGAACACCGGGGAGCTGTTTTTT. Encoded protein: CSGGTWNTGELFF.

The chain links TRBV12-3 or TRBV12-4 to TRBJ1-1, with D unresolved. Trimming pared 5 bases from V and 4 bases from J, leaving 14 bases between. The length of the CDR3 is 14 residues. The chain's CDR3 is CASSLDLRGTEAFF. The DNA for the CDR3 is TGTGCCAGCAGTCTGGATCTGCGTGGCACTGAAGCTTTCTTT.

CDR3 nucleotide sequence: TGTGCCAGCAGTTTGAGGGGAAGTGAGCAGTTCTTC. It translates to CASSLRGSEQFF. The chain links TRBV27 to TRBJ2-1, with D possibly called TRBD1 or TRBD2 (5 bases each). From germline, CDR1 is MNHEY and CDR2 SMNVEV (reference sequence). The CDR3 covers 12 residues. The V end lost 3 bases, the J end lost 9 bases, and 9 bases lay between the germline ends.

The chain uses TRBV9 and TRBJ1-1, with D possibly being TRBD1 (5 bases). The V end was cut by 1 base, the J end by 5 bases, with 9 bases between. The length of the CDR3 is 13 residues. In germline, CDR1 is SGDLS, CDR2 YYNGEE. CDR3 sequence (DNA): TGTGCCAGCAGCGTATCAGGGTTTACTGAAGCTTTCTTT. It yields the protein CASSVSGFTEAFF. Using reference TRBV9 and TRBJ1-1 for the parts outside the CDR3, the full variable domain is DSGVTQTPKHLITATGQRVTLRCSPRSGDLSVYWYQQSLDQGLQFLIQYYNGEERAKGNILERFSAQQFPDLHSELNLSSLELGDSALYFCASSVSGFTEAFFGQGTRLTVV.